This TCR beta chain was captured in a study of Ad26.COV2.S vaccination and SARS-CoV-2 variants. Profiled with immunoSEQ multiplex PCR; TCRdb holds only in-frame clones, not every one. The repertoire holds around 320,000 clones, 85% to 90% seen once, with 1.9% in the top ten. This clone has only one observation. Germline V gene data show CDR1 as SGHTA and CDR2 as FQGNSA. The CDR3 extends over 16 amino acids. V dropped 5 bases and J dropped 1; count of bases not matched to a gene: 9. Treatment noted: 15 to 20 received Ad26.COV2.S at low or high dose, single or two shots; roughly five received placebo; per-sample allocation not given. The samples date from day 63 after the first vaccine or placebo injection.

Sample: peripheral blood, taken in a trial of Ad26.COV2.S vaccine versus placebo. V and J are TRBV7-2 and TRBJ2-5; 8 nucleotides line up with TRBD2. The TCR comes from a person between 18 and 65 years old who received the Ad26.COV2.S COVID-19 vaccine or a placebo. This CDR3 reads CASSRRGGGTQETQYF. The CDR3 DNA sequence: TGTGCCAGCAGCCGTCGCGGCGGGGGGACCCAAGAGACCCAGTACTTC. The whole variable domain, remainder taken from reference TRBV7-2 and TRBJ2-5, is GAGVSQSPSNKVTEKGKDVELRCDPISGHTALYWYRQSLGQGLEFLIYFQGNSAPDKSGLPSDRFSAERTGGSVSTLTIQRTQQEDSAVYLCASSRRGGGTQETQYFGPGTRLLVL.